This is a list of T cell receptor beta chains from one sample in a study of cytotoxic CD8 clonotypes in ibrutinib-treated CLL. Repertoires were generated with immunoSEQ multiplex PCR, while TCRdb's copy carries only in-frame clones and drops some. The sample lists tens of thousands of clones, approximately 82% seen once, with roughly 21% in the top ten. The sample in question was PBMCs, obtained after 24 months of ibrutinib treatment. The receptors were sampled from a human donor with chronic lymphocytic leukemia. CDR3s include the opening cysteine and the closing phenylalanine or tryptophan. A D gene is named only where the DNA matches it firmly. Size is omitted from some rows. Given values are once, few, many or a class for expanded clones.

cdr3_aa,cdr3_nt,v_call,j_call,clone_size,d_call
CASSLGPGRGGETQYF,TGTGCCAGCAGCTTAGGGCCGGGACGGGGAGGGGAGACCCAGTACTTC,TRBV7-2,TRBJ2-5,.,TRBD2
CASSDWAGEDTQYF,TGTGCCAGTAGTGATTGGGCGGGAGAAGATACGCAGTATTTT,TRBV19,TRBJ2-3,.,TRBD2
CASSDSAGEGRQFF,TGTGCCAGCAGTGACTCCGCGGGAGAGGGGAGGCAGTTCTTC,TRBV6-4,TRBJ2-1,.,TRBD2
CAWSGTVGYGYTF,TGTGCCTGGAGTGGCACAGTCGGCTATGGCTACACCTTC,TRBV30,TRBJ1-2,.,.
CASRSEVNGELFF,TGTGCCAGCAGGTCGGAGGTAAACGGGGAGCTGTTTTTT,TRBV6-6,TRBJ2-2,.,.
CASSSYRGRSTDTQYF,TGTGCCAGCAGCTCCTACAGGGGGCGTAGCACAGATACGCAGTATTTT,TRBV7-2,TRBJ2-3,.,TRBD1
CASSRNEAFF,TGTGCCAGCAGCCGAAATGAAGCTTTCTTT,TRBV7-9,TRBJ1-1,few,.
CASSLRGVITDTQYF,TGTGCCAGCAGCTTAAGGGGGGTGATTACAGATACGCAGTATTTT,TRBV11-2,TRBJ2-3,.,.
CASSIAGGAFDQPQHF,TGTGCCAGTAGTATCGCCGGCGGAGCTTTCGATCAGCCCCAGCATTTT,TRBV19,TRBJ1-5,.,.
CATSRDLGGRINEQFF,TGTGCCACCAGCAGAGATCTTGGCGGGAGGATCAATGAGCAGTTCTTC,TRBV15,TRBJ2-1,once,TRBD2
CATSRVGQPQHF,TGTGCCACCAGCAGGGTGGGTCAGCCCCAGCATTTT,TRBV15,TRBJ1-5,.,.
CASSRGLAYEQFF,TGCGCCAGCAGCCGAGGACTAGCCTATGAGCAGTTCTTC,TRBV4-3,TRBJ2-1,.,TRBD2
CASSIGHATGSRETQYF,TGTGCCAGTAGTATTGGTCACGCCACAGGGAGTAGGGAGACCCAGTACTTC,TRBV19,TRBJ2-5,few,.
CSGLAGVGYNEQFF,TGCAGCGGTCTAGCGGGAGTAGGGTACAATGAGCAGTTCTTC,TRBV29-1,TRBJ2-1,.,TRBD2
CASRVGSGATNEKLFF,TGTGCCAGTAGGGTTGGATCCGGGGCAACTAATGAAAAACTGTTTTTT,TRBV19,TRBJ1-4,few,.
CASSPGLPRRETQYF,TGTGCCAGTAGTCCTGGACTCCCCCGTAGAGAGACCCAGTACTTC,TRBV19,TRBJ2-5,.,.
CASSGWEGPGTQYF,TGTGCCAGCAGTGGGTGGGAAGGTCCAGGGACGCAGTATTTT,TRBV27,TRBJ2-3,few,.
CASSDGTGELFF,TGTGCCAGCAGTGACGGGACCGGGGAGCTGTTTTTT,TRBV6-4,TRBJ2-2,.,.
CATQGPVNTGELFF,TGTGCCACCCAAGGGCCAGTGAACACCGGGGAGCTGTTTTTT,TRBV19,TRBJ2-2,.,.
CASSSRLAGKREQYF,TGCGCCAGCAGCTCCCGACTAGCGGGAAAGAGGGAGCAGTACTTC,TRBV5-1,TRBJ2-7,once,TRBD2
CASSIFPGDISYNEQFF,TGTGCCAGCAGCATCTTTCCGGGGGACATCTCCTACAATGAGCAGTTCTTC,TRBV21-1,TRBJ2-1,.,.
CASELAGGFNEQFF,TGTGCCAGCGAGCTAGCGGGAGGTTTCAATGAGCAGTTCTTC,TRBV5-8,TRBJ2-1,.,TRBD2
CASSAEGGPNYGYTF,TGTGCCAGCAGCGCAGAAGGGGGGCCTAACTATGGCTACACCTTC,TRBV6-1,TRBJ1-2,.,.
CASSVGSYGYTF,TGTGCCAGCAGTGTAGGCTCCTATGGCTACACCTTC,TRBV6-1,TRBJ1-2,.,.
CASSLFEQPQKVTF,TGTGCCAGCAGCTTATTTGAACAGCCCCAGAAGGTGACCTTC,TRBV7-8,TRBJ1-2,.,.
CASSVGWGAEEQFF,TGTGCCAGCAGCGTAGGGTGGGGGGCTGAGGAGCAGTTCTTC,TRBV9,TRBJ2-1,.,.
CASSQVGRTSGEQFF,TGTGCCAGCAGCCAAGTAGGAAGGACTAGCGGCGAGCAGTTCTTC,TRBV14,TRBJ2-1,.,TRBD2
CASSTDRRTSTDTQYF,TGTGCCAGTAGTACGGACAGGCGGACTAGCACAGATACGCAGTATTTT,TRBV19,TRBJ2-3,.,TRBD1
CASSLRLAGVRDTGELFF,TGTGCCAGCAGTTTAAGGCTAGCGGGAGTACGGGACACCGGGGAGCTGTTTTTT,TRBV27,TRBJ2-2,.,TRBD2
CASSLTWAGRGENTEAFF,TGTGCCAGCAGCTTAACATGGGCAGGGCGTGGGGAGAACACTGAAGCTTTCTTT,TRBV7-8,TRBJ1-1,.,.
CASIPGGGRLTGELFF,TGCGCCAGCATCCCCGGGGGGGGGCGACTTACCGGGGAGCTGTTTTTT,TRBV5-1,TRBJ2-2,.,TRBD2
CASSLAFGGGDGYTF,TGTGCCAGCAGCTTAGCGTTCGGGGGAGGCGATGGCTACACCTTC,TRBV7-9,TRBJ1-2,.,.
CASSFLQRRANYGYTF,TGTGCCAGCAGTTTCTTACAGCGTAGGGCTAACTATGGCTACACCTTC,TRBV28,TRBJ1-2,.,.
CSVERLAVNTGELFF,TGCAGCGTTGAACGTCTAGCGGTTAACACCGGGGAGCTGTTTTTT,TRBV29-1,TRBJ2-2,.,TRBD2
CASSPSTLTRRGTGELFF,TGCGCCAGCAGCCCCTCCACCTTGACCCGCAGGGGGACCGGGGAGCTGTTTTTT,TRBV5-1,TRBJ2-2,medium-sized,TRBD1
CASSENRGEAFF,TGTGCCAGCAGTGAAAATAGGGGTGAAGCTTTCTTT,TRBV6-1,TRBJ1-1,few,.
CASSFGQPSSGNTIYF,TGTGCCAGCAGTTTTGGACAGCCGAGCTCTGGAAACACCATATATTTT,TRBV2,TRBJ1-3,.,.
CASSATTENIQYF,TGTGCCAGCAGCGCCACTACGGAAAACATTCAGTACTTC,TRBV5-6,TRBJ2-4,.,.
CASRGARGNQPQHF,TGTGCCAGCAGAGGGGCGCGGGGGAATCAGCCCCAGCATTTT,TRBV27,TRBJ1-5,.,.
CASSWGQGMKETQYF,TGTGCCAGCAGCTGGGGACAGGGAATGAAAGAGACCCAGTACTTC,TRBV5-6,TRBJ2-5,.,TRBD1
CASSASSGAYEQYF,TGCGCCAGCAGCGCCTCATCGGGGGCCTACGAGCAGTACTTC,TRBV5-1,TRBJ2-7,.,.
CASKAGSDRGSPLHF,TGCGCCAGCAAGGCAGGTTCTGACCGAGGTTCACCCCTCCACTTT,TRBV5-1,TRBJ1-6,.,.
CASSQFASTGGGGQPQHF,TGTGCCAGCAGCCAATTCGCCTCGACAGGGGGCGGCGGACAGCCCCAGCATTTT,TRBV7-8,TRBJ1-5,few,TRBD1
CASSQSQGGNTEAFF,TGCGCCAGCAGTCAATCCCAGGGGGGGAACACTGAAGCTTTCTTT,TRBV23-1,TRBJ1-1,.,TRBD1
CASSLTGVETQYF,TGTGCCAGCAGCTTAACGGGGGTGGAGACCCAGTACTTC,TRBV7-2,TRBJ2-5,.,.
CARSDRPPEGGYTF,TGTGCCAGATCGGACAGACCCCCGGAAGGAGGCTACACCTTC,TRBV6-4,TRBJ1-2,.,.
CASSLELNQPQHF,TGTGCCAGCAGCTTAGAGCTAAATCAGCCCCAGCATTTT,TRBV7-8,TRBJ1-5,.,.
CASSLAGQGYEQYF,TGTGCCAGCAGCTTGGCAGGGCAGGGTTACGAGCAGTACTTC,TRBV5-4,TRBJ2-7,.,.
CASSVGTVAMNTQYF,TGTGCCAGCAGCGTAGGGACGGTGGCCATGAATACGCAGTATTTT,TRBV9,TRBJ2-3,.,.
CASSQGTSYGELFF,TGTGCCAGCAGCCAGGGGACTAGCTACGGGGAGCTGTTTTTT,TRBV7-7,TRBJ2-2,.,TRBD2
CASSFFGDTQYF,TGTGCCAGCAGCTTTTTCGGAGATACGCAGTATTTT,TRBV11-2,TRBJ2-3,.,.
CASSLGGWGTGNTIYF,TGTGCCAGCAGCTTAGGCGGGTGGGGGACTGGAAACACCATATATTTT,TRBV9,TRBJ1-3,.,.
CASTGGQGISYEQYF,TGTGCCAGCACCGGAGGACAGGGCATCTCCTACGAGCAGTACTTC,TRBV6-5,TRBJ2-7,.,TRBD1